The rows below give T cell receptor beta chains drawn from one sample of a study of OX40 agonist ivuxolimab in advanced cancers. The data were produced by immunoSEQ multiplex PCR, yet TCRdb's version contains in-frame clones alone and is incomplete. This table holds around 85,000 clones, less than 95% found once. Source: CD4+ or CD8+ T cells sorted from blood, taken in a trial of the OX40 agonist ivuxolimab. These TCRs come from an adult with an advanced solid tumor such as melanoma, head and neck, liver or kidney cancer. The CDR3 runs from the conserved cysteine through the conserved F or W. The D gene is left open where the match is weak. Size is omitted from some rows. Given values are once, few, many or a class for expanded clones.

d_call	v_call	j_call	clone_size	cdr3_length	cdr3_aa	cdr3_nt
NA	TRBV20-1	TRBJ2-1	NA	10	CSASLNEQFF	TGCAGTGCTAGCTTAAATGAGCAGTTCTTC
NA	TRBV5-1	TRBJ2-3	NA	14	CASSLAGGIDTQYF	TGCGCCAGCAGCTTGGCTGGGGGAATCGATACGCAGTATTTT
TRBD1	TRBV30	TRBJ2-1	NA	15	CAWSWDRGDFGEQFF	TGTGCCTGGAGTTGGGACAGGGGGGACTTTGGTGAGCAGTTCTTC
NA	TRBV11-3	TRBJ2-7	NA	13	CASSLGGPYEQYF	TGTGCCAGCAGCTTGGGGGGACCCTACGAGCAGTACTTC
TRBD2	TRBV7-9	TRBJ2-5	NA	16	CASSLGLAGGKETQYF	TGTGCCAGCAGCTTAGGACTAGCGGGTGGAAAAGAGACCCAGTACTTC
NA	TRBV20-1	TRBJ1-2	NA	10	CSARVRGYTF	TGCAGTGCTAGGGTCCGAGGCTACACCTTC
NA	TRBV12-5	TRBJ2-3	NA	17	CASALAGSRERTDTQYF	TGTGCTAGTGCCTTGGCCGGGAGTCGGGAGCGCACAGATACGCAGTATTTT
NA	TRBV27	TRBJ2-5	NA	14	CASSSLDRFKTQYF	TGTGCCAGCAGTTCCCTCGACAGATTTAAGACCCAGTACTTC
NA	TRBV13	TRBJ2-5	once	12	CASSPYQETQYF	TGTGCCAGCAGCCCGTACCAAGAGACCCAGTACTTC
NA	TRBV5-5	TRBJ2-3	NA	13	CASSYTPSDTQYF	TGTGCCAGCAGCTACACCCCCTCAGATACGCAGTATTTT
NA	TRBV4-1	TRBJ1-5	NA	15	CASSQQGNSNQPQHF	TGCGCCAGCAGCCAACAGGGGAATAGCAATCAGCCCCAGCATTTT
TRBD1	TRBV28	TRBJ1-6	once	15	CASRPTTGGNSPLHF	TGTGCCAGCAGGCCCACGACAGGGGGAAATTCACCCCTCCACTTT
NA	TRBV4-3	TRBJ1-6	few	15	CASSQVWSYNSPLHF	TGCGCCAGCAGCCAAGTGTGGTCCTATAATTCACCCCTCCACTTT
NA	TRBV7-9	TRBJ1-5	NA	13	CASSPGGNQPQHF	TGTGCCAGCAGCCCAGGGGGCAATCAGCCCCAGCATTTT
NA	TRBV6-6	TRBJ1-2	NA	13	CASRPDRTYGYTF	TGTGCCAGCAGACCGGACAGAACTTATGGCTACACCTTC
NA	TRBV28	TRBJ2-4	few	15	CASSSGVLAKNIQYF	TGTGCCAGCAGTTCCGGGGTTTTAGCCAAAAACATTCAGTACTTC
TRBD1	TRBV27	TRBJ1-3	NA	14	CASRATGGANTIYF	TGTGCCAGCAGAGCTACAGGGGGTGCGAACACCATATATTTT
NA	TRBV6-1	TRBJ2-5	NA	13	CASSEGQFETQYF	TGTGCCAGCAGTGAAGGCCAATTTGAGACCCAGTACTTC
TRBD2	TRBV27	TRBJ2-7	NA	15	CASSSLAGGSYEQYF	TGTGCCAGCAGCTCACTAGCGGGGGGTTCCTACGAGCAGTACTTC
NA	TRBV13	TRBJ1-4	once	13	CATSLQGNEKLFF	TGTGCCACCAGCCTACAGGGTAATGAAAAACTGTTTTTT
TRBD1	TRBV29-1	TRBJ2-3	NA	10	CSVPGQEQYF	TGCAGCGTTCCGGGACAGGAGCAGTATTTT
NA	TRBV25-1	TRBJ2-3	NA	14	CASSEEGGTDTQYF	TGTGCCAGCAGTGAAGAAGGGGGCACAGATACGCAGTATTTT
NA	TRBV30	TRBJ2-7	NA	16	CAWSVLWDPSPYEQYF	TGTGCCTGGAGTGTACTCTGGGACCCGTCACCCTACGAGCAGTACTTC
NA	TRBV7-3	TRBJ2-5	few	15	CASSLSRDSSETQYF	TGTGCCAGCAGCTTATCTCGGGACTCCTCAGAGACCCAGTACTTC
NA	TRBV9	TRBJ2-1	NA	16	CASSVEVKDIYNEQFF	TGTGCCAGCAGCGTAGAGGTAAAGGACATCTACAATGAGCAGTTCTTC
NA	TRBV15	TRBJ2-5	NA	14	CATSRDNGEETQYF	TGTGCCACCAGCAGAGATAACGGAGAGGAGACCCAGTACTTC
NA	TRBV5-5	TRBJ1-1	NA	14	CASSLFEMNTEAFF	TGTGCCAGCAGCCTTTTCGAAATGAACACTGAAGCTTTCTTT
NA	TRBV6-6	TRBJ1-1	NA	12	CASSPYGTEAFF	TGTGCCAGCAGCCCCTACGGCACTGAAGCTTTCTTT
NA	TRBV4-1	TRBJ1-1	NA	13	CASSRETRAEAFF	TGCGCCAGCAGCCGAGAAACTCGGGCTGAAGCTTTCTTT
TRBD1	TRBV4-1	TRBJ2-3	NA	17	CASSLKVPGGMTDTQYF	TGCGCCAGCAGCCTAAAGGTCCCAGGGGGCATGACAGATACGCAGTATTTT
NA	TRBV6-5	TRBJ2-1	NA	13	CASGSRSYNEQFF	TGTGCCAGCGGCTCCCGCTCCTACAATGAGCAGTTCTTC
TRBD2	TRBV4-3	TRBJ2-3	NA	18	CASSQDPDRTSGGDTQYF	TGCGCCAGCAGCCAAGATCCTGATCGGACTAGCGGGGGAGATACGCAGTATTTT
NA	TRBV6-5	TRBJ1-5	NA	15	CASSREGVGLQPQHF	TGTGCCAGCAGTCGCGAGGGTGTTGGTCTACAGCCCCAGCATTTT
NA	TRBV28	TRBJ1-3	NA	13	CASSLWGEVTIYF	TGTGCCAGCAGTTTATGGGGGGAGGTCACCATATATTTT
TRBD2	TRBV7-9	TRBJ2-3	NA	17	CASSFLGASGLTDTQYF	TGTGCCAGCAGCTTTCTAGGGGCTAGCGGACTCACAGATACGCAGTATTTT
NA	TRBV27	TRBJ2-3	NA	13	CASYKGLTHTQYF	TGTGCCAGCTATAAGGGGTTAACTCATACGCAGTATTTT
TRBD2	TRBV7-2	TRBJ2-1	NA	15	CASSPSGRLYNEQFF	TGTGCCAGCAGCCCTAGCGGGCGTCTCTACAATGAGCAGTTCTTC